A single sample is the source of the 5 T cell receptor beta chains below, sequenced in a study of blood T cell repertoires in COVID-19. Libraries were prepared by immunoSEQ multiplex PCR; TCRdb keeps only in-frame clonotypes and omits some of them. The sample includes approximately 170,000 clones, about 87% of them seen just once. Material for sequencing was peripheral blood. The receptors here all came from a man aged 60 to 75 with acute or convalescent COVID-19.

The V gene is TRBV7-3, the J gene TRBJ2-3, with 8 bases aligning to TRBD2. From germline, CDR1 is SGHTA and CDR2 FQGTGA. The CDR3 is 14 amino acids. V was pared by 4 bases and J by 4 bases, with 4 bases of the junction left unmatched. The CDR3 loop reads CASSSLREADTQYF. DNA for the CDR3: TGTGCCAGCAGCTCCTTGCGGGAGGCAGATACGCAGTATTTT.

J is TRBJ2-7 and V is TRBV7-6; TRBD2 is a possible D gene (6 bases). V lost 5 bases and J 4 bases, leaving 12 bases between the germline ends. Germline V CDR1 and CDR2: SGHVS, FNYEAQ. The CDR3 covers 13 residues. The DNA of the CDR3 is TGTGCCAGCAGCCCGGCGGGAAATTACGAGCAGTACTTC. Its protein product is CASSPAGNYEQYF. The whole variable domain, remainder taken from reference TRBV7-6 and TRBJ2-7, is GAGVSQSPRYKVTKRGQDVALRCDPISGHVSLYWYRQALGQGPEFLTYFNYEAQQDKSGLPNDRFSAERPEGSISTLTIQRTEQRDSAMYRCASSPAGNYEQYFGPGTRLTVT.

The genes are TRBV24-1 and TRBJ2-2; 7 bases agree with TRBD1. Looked up from germline, CDR1 is KGHDR and CDR2 is SFDVKD. This CDR3 is 16 amino acids long. The ends lost 4 bases at V and 4 bases at J; junction bases unmatched: 8. The CDR3 coding sequence is TGTGCCACCAGTGACCCATACAGGGGAAGCACCGGGGAGCTGTTTTTT. Protein sequence: CATSDPYRGSTGELFF.

The chain has TRBV29-1 and TRBJ2-5; D possibly corresponds to TRBD1 (6 bases). The germline V gene encodes CDR1 SQVTM and CDR2 ANQGSEA. The V end lost 7 bases, the J end lost 5 bases, and 17 bases lay between the germline ends. This CDR3 spans 13 amino acids. CDR3 in DNA: TGCAGCGCGGCCCGACAGGATGGGGAGACCCAGTACTTC. This encodes CSAARQDGETQYF.

The chain recombines TRBV6-1 with TRBJ1-1; a possible D gene is TRBD1 (6 bases). This CDR3 is built from 15 residues. Trimming stripped 2 bases from V and 11 bases from J, with 21 bases between. Germline V gene sequence: CDR1 MNHNS, CDR2 SASEGT. CDR3 DNA: TGTGCCAGCAGTGAAAGGCAGGGGCCGCAGGGGTACGCTTTCTTT. Translation gives CASSERQGPQGYAFF.